This T cell receptor beta chain was profiled in a study of beta chain features in type 1 diabetes. Study-level points and caveats: Researchers could not determine here whether HLA type influences TCRB rearrangement. Healthy donors had naive, central memory and Treg TCRB repertoires that appeared less similar than those seen among patients. Fewer junction insertions and more nucleotide deletions appeared in type 1 diabetes patients.

This CDR3 has 15 amino acids. V dropped 4 bases and J dropped 3; count of bases not matched to a gene: 6. CDR1 is MNHNS, CDR2 SASEGT, per germline. The sequenced template was cDNA made from the entire isolated RNA. Libraries were prepared by immunoSEQ multiplex PCR; TCRdb keeps only in-frame clonotypes and omits some of them. The data show 970,000 or so clones, with about 17% seen just once and roughly 0.025% held by the top ten. Comments on this clone: Antigen: not known.

The sequenced sample was naive CD4+ T cells from blood. The rearrangement links TRBV6-1 to TRBJ2-7; 10 nucleotides align to TRBD1. The sequence was obtained from a woman aged 18-35 years in good health. CDR3: CASSVGQGFVYEQYF. For the CDR3, the DNA is TGTGCCAGCAGTGTGGGACAGGGGTTCGTCTACGAGCAGTACTTC.